The subject of this entry is one T cell receptor (beta chain). These data originate in a study of radiotherapy plus CTLA-4 blockade in lung cancer. Trimming took 7 bases from V and 0 from J; bases not matched to a gene: 6. The CDR3 has 16 residues. Germline CDR1 is KGHSH and CDR2 is LQKENI. Data came from immunoSEQ multiplex PCR; TCRdb stores just in-frame clones and leaves some out. Of approximately 45,000 clones listed, roughly 60% are singletons. This TCR derives from a human donor with non-small cell lung cancer who had a partial response to radiotherapy plus ipilimumab. The specimen comprised peripheral blood, sampled from a patient treated with radiotherapy plus ipilimumab. The gene calls are TRBV18 and TRBJ2-6; 7 nucleotides align to TRBD2. The CDR3 region is CASLGGLRSGANVLTF. CDR3 coding DNA: TGTGCCAGCTTGGGAGGGCTCCGCTCTGGGGCCAACGTCCTGACTTTC.